This T cell receptor beta chain comes out of a study of blood T cells in healthy people across ages. Donors gave around 9.3 milliliters of peripheral blood apiece. V shed 3 bases, J shed 0 bases, and the junction held 5 bases outside the gene matches. This CDR3 is 17 amino acids long. Per germline, CDR1 LGHNA and CDR2 YSLEER. Broader study findings: Diversity figures based on one million T cells were deemed too low. Naive T cell percentage strongly correlated with TCR beta diversity. Older age went with lower TCR beta diversity per million T cells, in a roughly linear way.

Through a sample-barcoded 5' primer and a J-beta primer mix, a second PCR was run for roughly 6 to 11 cycles. TCRdb analysed the 5' RACE reads with MiXCR anew, one entry per CDR3 protein. Of more than 500,000 distinct CDR3 sequences listed, 27% were seen once; the top ten hold less than 20%. As to this clonotype: The target antigen is unknown.

The sample taken for sequencing was blood. The genes are TRBV4-3 and TRBJ2-5; 12 bases line up with TRBD2. The sequence came from a woman between 70 and 85 years old in good health. The CDR3 DNA is TGCGCCAGCAGCCACCCTAGACTAGCGGGGGACCAAGAGACCCAGTACTTC. This sequence encodes CASSHPRLAGDQETQYF.